Below are 12 T cell receptor beta chains sequenced from a single sample in a study of blood T cell repertoires in COVID-19. Sequencing was performed with immunoSEQ multiplex PCR; in TCRdb, only in-frame clones are kept and a portion is missing. The data contain over 150,000 clones, 80% to 90% of them singletons. The sample consisted of peripheral blood. Receptor source: a man aged 65 to 79 with active or convalescent COVID-19.

The J gene is TRBJ2-1, the V gene TRBV5-1; no clear D gene. This CDR3 is 14 amino acids long. Germline values: CDR1 SGHRS, CDR2 YFSETQ. Trimming removed 0 bases from V and 0 bases from J, with 4 bases in between. The CDR3 nucleotides are TGCGCCAGCAGCTTGGGTAGCTCCTACAATGAGCAGTTCTTC. This gives the protein CASSLGSSYNEQFF.

The rearrangement uses TRBV7-3 and TRBJ2-2, with TRBD2 matching over 13 bases. Trimming at V came to 2 bases and at J to 2 bases, leaving 8 bases not matched to a gene. This CDR3 comprises 19 residues. Germline lookup yields CDR1 SGHTA and CDR2 FQGTGA. CDR3 region: CASSLAAGLAGENTGELFF. DNA of the CDR3: TGTGCCAGCAGCTTAGCGGCAGGACTAGCGGGAGAAAACACCGGGGAGCTGTTTTTT.

J is TRBJ2-5 and V is TRBV30, with 9 bases matching TRBD1. Germline CDR1 is GTSNPN and CDR2 is SVGIG (reference sequence). After removal of 3 bases from V and 1 base from J, the junction contained 6 bases not matched to a gene. The CDR3 contains 15 residues. The CDR3 loop is CAWSLTGGTQETQYF. The DNA of the CDR3 is TGTGCCTGGAGCCTGACAGGGGGGACCCAAGAGACCCAGTACTTC.

The rearrangement links TRBV27 to TRBJ2-1; D not certain. Germline CDR1 reads MNHEY; CDR2 reads SMNVEV (reference sequence). The length of the CDR3 is 14 residues. Trimming removed 5 bases from V and 3 bases from J, with 11 bases in between. CDR3 DNA: TGTGCCAGCAGTCCGTCGACATTCTACAATGAGCAGTTCTTC. It codes for CASSPSTFYNEQFF.

The chain carries TRBV7-6 and TRBJ2-1; 7 nucleotides align to TRBD2. After removal of 5 bases from V and 5 bases from J, the junction contained 12 bases not matched to a gene. Germline V gene lookup returns CDR1 SGHVS and CDR2 FNYEAQ. CDR3 length: 16 residues. The CDR3 here is CASSPLPGAGNNEQFF. CDR3 coding DNA: TGTGCCAGCAGCCCGTTACCCGGAGCGGGGAACAATGAGCAGTTCTTC.

The rearrangement links TRBV7-9 to TRBJ1-2; no definite D call. From germline, CDR1 is SEHNR and CDR2 FQNEAQ (reference sequence). The V and J ends lost 7 bases and 2 bases respectively, with 11 bases between them. The CDR3 runs to 13 residues. The DNA for the CDR3 is TGTGCCAGCACCCCGACTTCGAACTATGGCTACACCTTC. Encoded protein: CASTPTSNYGYTF.

V is TRBV18 and J is TRBJ2-1, with D tentatively TRBD2 (6 bases). This CDR3 has 16 residues. Trimming stripped 0 bases from V and 2 bases from J, with 11 bases between. Per the germline V gene, CDR1 is KGHSH and CDR2 is LQKENI. The CDR3: CASSPPGGSTYNEQFF. The CDR3 DNA sequence: TGTGCCAGCTCACCACCTGGGGGGTCCACCTACAATGAGCAGTTCTTC.

This chain connects TRBV6-5 to TRBJ1-2; 7 nucleotides match TRBD1. Trimming at V came to 1 base and at J to 8 bases, leaving 7 bases not matched to a gene. Germline V lookup: CDR1 MNHEY, CDR2 SVGAGI. The CDR3 runs to 14 residues. The CDR3 region is CASSYYLGGYGYTF. Here the CDR3 DNA reads TGTGCCAGCAGTTACTACCTAGGGGGCTACGGCTACACCTTC.

This clone was recorded only once. This chain links TRBV19 with TRBJ2-3; perhaps TRBD2 as D (6 bases). This CDR3 has 12 amino acids. Per the germline V gene, CDR1 is LNHDA and CDR2 is SQIVND (reference sequence). Trimming took 4 bases from V and 9 from J, leaving 11 bases between them. DNA of the CDR3: TGTGCCAGTAGTACGGCAGGAGGGACGCAGTATTTT. Its protein is CASSTAGGTQYF.

The chain joins TRBV18 to TRBJ2-7, with 7 bases that match TRBD1. V gave up 6 bases and J gave up 7 bases; unmatched junction bases: 12. The CDR3 totals 14 residues. Germline V lookup: CDR1 KGHSH, CDR2 LQKENI. This CDR3 reads CASSLGTDFGEQYF. The DNA of the CDR3 is TGTGCCAGCTCTCTCGGGACAGATTTTGGGGAGCAGTACTTC.

The chain has TRBV3-1 (or the pseudogene TRBV3-2) and TRBJ2-3, with D possibly matching TRBD2 (5 bases). The CDR3 loop spans 17 amino acids. The germline V and J ends were trimmed by 0 bases and 6 bases, with 19 bases remaining between them. The germline V gene has CDR1 LGHDT and CDR2 YNNKEL (reference sequence). The CDR3 here is CASSQEPTRMVGDTQYF. CDR3 DNA: TGTGCCAGCAGCCAAGAACCAACTAGGATGGTAGGGGATACGCAGTATTTT.

The rearrangement joins TRBV7-7 to TRBJ2-5; 14 bases are shared with TRBD2. CDR3 length: 18 amino acids. V dropped 3 bases and J dropped 5; count of bases not matched to a gene: 11. Germline-derived CDR1 and CDR2 are SSHAT and FNYEAQ (reference sequence). CDR3 coding DNA: TGTGCCAGCAGCTTTGGACTAGCGGGGGGTAAATCTGGGGAGACCCAGTACTTC. This translates into CASSFGLAGGKSGETQYF.